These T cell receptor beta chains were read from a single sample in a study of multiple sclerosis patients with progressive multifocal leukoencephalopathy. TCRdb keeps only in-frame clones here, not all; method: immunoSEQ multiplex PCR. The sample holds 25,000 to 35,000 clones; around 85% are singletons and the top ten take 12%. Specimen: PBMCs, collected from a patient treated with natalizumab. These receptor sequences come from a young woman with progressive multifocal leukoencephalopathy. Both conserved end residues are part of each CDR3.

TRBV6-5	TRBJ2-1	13	CASRRDRSDEQFF
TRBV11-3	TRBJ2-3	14	CASSLGRERDTQYF
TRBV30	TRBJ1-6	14	CAWSMRQGDSPLHF
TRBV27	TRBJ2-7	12	CASGPTFYEQYF
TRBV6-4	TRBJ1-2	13	CASSDSTGGGYTF
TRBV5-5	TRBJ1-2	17	CASSLAGRTGLFYGYTF
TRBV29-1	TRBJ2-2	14	CSVSGTIHTGELFF
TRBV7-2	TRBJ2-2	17	CASSIPGLAANTGELFF
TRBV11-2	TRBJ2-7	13	CASSLAMGYEQYF
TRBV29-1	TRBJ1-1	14	CSDRTGSAYTEAFF
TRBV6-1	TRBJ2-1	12	CASSEYGPEQFF
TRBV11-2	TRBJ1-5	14	CASSLSIGDQPQHF
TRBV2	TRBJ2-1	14	CASSEATDEDEQFF
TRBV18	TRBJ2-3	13	CASSPSREDTQYF
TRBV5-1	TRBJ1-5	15	CASSLAPGSNQPQHF
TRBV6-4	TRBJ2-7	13	CASGDRGEYEQYF
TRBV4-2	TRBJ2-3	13	CASSQGPQGTQYF
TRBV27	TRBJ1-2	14	CASSFGGQPYGYTF
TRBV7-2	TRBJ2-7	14	CASSLVGGAYEQYF
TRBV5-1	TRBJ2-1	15	CASSFSSGSYNEQFF
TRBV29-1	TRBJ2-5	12	CSVDRQAETQYF
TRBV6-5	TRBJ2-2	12	CASSSTTGELFF
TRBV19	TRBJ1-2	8	CASNGYTF
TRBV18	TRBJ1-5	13	CASSPGGDQPQHF
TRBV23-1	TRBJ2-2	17	CASSRGGGTANTGELFF
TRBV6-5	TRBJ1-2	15	CASSYNTAFKNGYTF
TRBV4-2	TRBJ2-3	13	CASSQGIADTQYF
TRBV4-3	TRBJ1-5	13	CASSQDRSRPQHF
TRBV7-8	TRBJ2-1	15	CASSPLANSYNEQFF
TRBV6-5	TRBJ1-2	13	CASRGGRGYGYTF
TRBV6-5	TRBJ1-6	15	CASSFGQGGNSPLHF
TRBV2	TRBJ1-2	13	CASSRDSFYGYTF
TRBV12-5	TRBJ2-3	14	CASGDGRRTDTQYF
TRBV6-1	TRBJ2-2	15	CASSGLAGDTGELFF
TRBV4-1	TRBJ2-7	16	CASSQEYLGVTSEQYF
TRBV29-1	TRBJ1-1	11	CSATGNTEAFF
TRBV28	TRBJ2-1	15	CASMTGTLTYNEQFF
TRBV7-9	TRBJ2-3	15	CASSFGLAGADTQYF
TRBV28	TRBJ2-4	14	CASSLLVWPGVQYF
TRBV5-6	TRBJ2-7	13	CASSFGSGGEQYF
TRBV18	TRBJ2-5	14	CASSPEIGWETQYF
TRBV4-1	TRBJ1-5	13	CASSLPGLQPQHF